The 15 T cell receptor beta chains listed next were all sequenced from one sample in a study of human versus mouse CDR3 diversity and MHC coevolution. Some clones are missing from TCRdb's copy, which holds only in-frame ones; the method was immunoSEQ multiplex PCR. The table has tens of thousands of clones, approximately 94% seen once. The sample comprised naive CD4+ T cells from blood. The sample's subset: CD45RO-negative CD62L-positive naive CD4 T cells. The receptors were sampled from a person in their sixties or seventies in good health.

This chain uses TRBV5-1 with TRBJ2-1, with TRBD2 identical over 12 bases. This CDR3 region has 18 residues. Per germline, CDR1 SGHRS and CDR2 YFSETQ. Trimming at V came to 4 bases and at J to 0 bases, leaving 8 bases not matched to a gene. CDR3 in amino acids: CASSPGLAGTSSYNEQFF. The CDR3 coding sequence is TGCGCCAGCAGCCCGGGACTAGCGGGTACGAGCTCCTACAATGAGCAGTTCTTC.

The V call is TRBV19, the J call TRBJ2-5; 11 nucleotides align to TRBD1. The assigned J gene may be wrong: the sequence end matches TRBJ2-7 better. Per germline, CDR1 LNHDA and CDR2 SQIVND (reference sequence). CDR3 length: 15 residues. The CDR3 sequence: CASSGQGARGYEQYF. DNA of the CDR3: TGTGCCAGTAGTGGACAGGGGGCGCGTGGTTACGAGCAGTACTTC.

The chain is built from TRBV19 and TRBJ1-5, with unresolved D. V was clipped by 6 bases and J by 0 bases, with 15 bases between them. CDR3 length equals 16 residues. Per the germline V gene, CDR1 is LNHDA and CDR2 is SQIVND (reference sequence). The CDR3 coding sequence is TGTGCCAGTAGCCCCCCCCTTGCCGGTAGCAATCAGCCCCAGCATTTT. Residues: CASSPPLAGSNQPQHF. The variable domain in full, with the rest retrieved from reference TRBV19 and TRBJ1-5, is DGGITQSPKYLFRKEGQNVTLSCEQNLNHDAMYWYRQDPGQGLRLIYYSQIVNDFQKGDIAEGYSVSREKKESFPLTVTSAQKNPTAFYLCASSPPLAGSNQPQHFGDGTRLSIL.

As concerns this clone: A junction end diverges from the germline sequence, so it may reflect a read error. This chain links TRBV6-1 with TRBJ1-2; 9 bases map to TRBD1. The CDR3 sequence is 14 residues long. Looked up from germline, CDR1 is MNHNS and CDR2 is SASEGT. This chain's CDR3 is CAGRADRGNYGYTF. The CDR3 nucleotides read TGTGCCGGCAGAGCCGACAGGGGGAACTATGGCTACACCTTC.

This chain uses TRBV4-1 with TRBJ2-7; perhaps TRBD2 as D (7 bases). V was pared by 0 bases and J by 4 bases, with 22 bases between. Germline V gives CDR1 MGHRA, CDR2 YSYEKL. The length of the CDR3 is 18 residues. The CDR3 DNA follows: TGCGCCAGCAGCCAAGAACAGGCACGGGGGGCTCAAGCGTACGAGCAGTACTTC. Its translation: CASSQEQARGAQAYEQYF.

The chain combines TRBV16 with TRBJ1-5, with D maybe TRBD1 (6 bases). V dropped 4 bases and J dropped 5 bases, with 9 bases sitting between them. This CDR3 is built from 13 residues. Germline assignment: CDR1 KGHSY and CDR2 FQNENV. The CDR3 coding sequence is TGTGCCAGCAGCCTCAACAGGGATCAGCCCCAGCATTTT. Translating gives CASSLNRDQPQHF.

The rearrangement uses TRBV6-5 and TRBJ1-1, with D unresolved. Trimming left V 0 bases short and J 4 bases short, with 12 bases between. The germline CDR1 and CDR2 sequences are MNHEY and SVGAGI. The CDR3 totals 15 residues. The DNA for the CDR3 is TGTGCCAGCAGTTACTCTCCCAGGCCGAGCACTGAAGCTTTCTTT. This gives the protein CASSYSPRPSTEAFF.

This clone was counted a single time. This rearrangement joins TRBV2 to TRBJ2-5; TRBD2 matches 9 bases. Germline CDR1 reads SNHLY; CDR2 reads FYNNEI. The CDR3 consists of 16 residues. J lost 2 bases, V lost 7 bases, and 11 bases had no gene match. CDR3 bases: TGTGCCAGCAACCTCGCCGGGACTAGCCGACAAGAGACCCAGTACTTC. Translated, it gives CASNLAGTSRQETQYF.

CDR3 coding DNA: TGTGCCAGCAGCGTACGGGGGAACACCGGGGAGCTGTTTTTT. This sequence encodes CASSVRGNTGELFF. The J gene is TRBJ2-2, the V gene TRBV9; TRBD2 might be the D (5 bases). The CDR3 has 14 amino acids. Trimming removed 1 base at V and 1 base at J, with 5 bases between. The germline V gene encodes CDR1 SGDLS and CDR2 YYNGEE.

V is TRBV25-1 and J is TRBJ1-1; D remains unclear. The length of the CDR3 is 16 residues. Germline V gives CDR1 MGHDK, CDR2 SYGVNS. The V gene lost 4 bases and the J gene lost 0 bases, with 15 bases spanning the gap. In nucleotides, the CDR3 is TGTGCCAGCAGTGTAAATCTTGGCAAAATGAACACTGAAGCTTTCTTT. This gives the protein CASSVNLGKMNTEAFF.

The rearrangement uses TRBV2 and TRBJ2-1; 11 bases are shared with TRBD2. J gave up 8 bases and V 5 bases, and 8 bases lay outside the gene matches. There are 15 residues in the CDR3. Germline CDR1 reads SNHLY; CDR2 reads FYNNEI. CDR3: CASSLTSGSPYEQFF. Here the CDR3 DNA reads TGTGCCAGCAGTCTTACTAGCGGGAGTCCCTATGAGCAGTTCTTC.

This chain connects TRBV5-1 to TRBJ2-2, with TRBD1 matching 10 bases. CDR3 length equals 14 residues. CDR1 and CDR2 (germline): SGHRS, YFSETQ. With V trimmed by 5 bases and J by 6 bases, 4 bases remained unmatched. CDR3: CASSWTGGPGELFF. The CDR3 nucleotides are TGCGCCAGCAGTTGGACAGGGGGACCCGGGGAGCTGTTTTTT.

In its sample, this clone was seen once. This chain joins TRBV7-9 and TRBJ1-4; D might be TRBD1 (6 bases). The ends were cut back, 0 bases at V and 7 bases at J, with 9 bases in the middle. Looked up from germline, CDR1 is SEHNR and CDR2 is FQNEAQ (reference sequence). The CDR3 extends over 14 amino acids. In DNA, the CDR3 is TGTGCCAGCAGCTTAGCATCAGGGGTTGAAAAACTGTTTTTT. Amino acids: CASSLASGVEKLFF. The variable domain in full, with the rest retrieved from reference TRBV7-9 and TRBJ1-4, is DTGVSQNPRHKITKRGQNVTFRCDPISEHNRLYWYRQTLGQGPEFLTYFQNEAQLEKSRLLSDRFSAERPKGSFSTLEIQRTEQGDSAMYLCASSLASGVEKLFFGSGTQLSVL.

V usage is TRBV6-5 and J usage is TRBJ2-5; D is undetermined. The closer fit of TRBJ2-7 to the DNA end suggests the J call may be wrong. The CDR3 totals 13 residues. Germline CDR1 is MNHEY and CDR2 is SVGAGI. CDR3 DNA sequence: TGTGCCAGCCCAATCCCATTCTCCTACGAGCAGTACTTC. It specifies CASPIPFSYEQYF.

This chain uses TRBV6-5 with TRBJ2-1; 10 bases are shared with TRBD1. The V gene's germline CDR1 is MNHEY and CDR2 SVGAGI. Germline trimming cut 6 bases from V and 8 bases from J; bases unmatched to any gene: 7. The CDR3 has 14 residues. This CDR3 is CASSRGQGTDEQFF. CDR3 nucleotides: TGTGCCAGCAGCCGGGGACAGGGGACCGATGAGCAGTTCTTC.